This T cell receptor (beta chain) was sequenced for a study of early stage breast cancer tumors. Background on the study: Most invasive tumors, about 70% of the 16, were ER+/PR+/HER2-. Regarding the study as a whole: Tumor and normal breast were distinguished via blood comparison in 14 of 16 patients.

As for this clone: Antigen: not known.

Each sample had two DNA replicates, 0.5 ug blood or around 1.5 ug tissue. Some clones are missing from TCRdb's copy, which holds only in-frame ones; the method was immunoSEQ multiplex PCR. There are about 48,000 clones in the sample; around 83% occur only once, and 1.1% to 1.5% lies in the top ten. Trimming left V 3 bases short and J 2 bases short, with 10 bases between. The CDR3 consists of 14 residues. Germline CDR1 KGHSH, CDR2 LQKENI. Material: blood. The receptor was derived from a person aged 45-60 years with breast cancer. This chain uses TRBV18 with TRBJ1-2, with D possibly TRBD1 on 5 matching bases. The CDR3 coding sequence is TGTGCCAGCTCACCGCAGGGACCCAACTATGGCTACACCTTC. This translates into CASSPQGPNYGYTF.